This T cell receptor (beta chain) originates from a study of CD8 T cells in ankylosing spondylitis. This CDR3 is 16 amino acids long. The V end lost 4 bases, the J end lost 3 bases, and 18 bases lay between the germline ends. Germline CDR1 reads SGDLS; CDR2 reads YYNGEE. Study-level findings and limits: Disease-linked clones bore a CD8+ phenotype and were relatively rare in peripheral blood. Roughly 8 highly homologous variants made up a TCR beta motif that seemed to typify ankylosing spondylitis blood. The clones that were linked to disease were reported to be significantly enriched in matched synovial fluid samples from ankylosing spondylitis patients.

This clonotype has at least ten counts. Its antigen is as yet unknown. Researchers built TCR beta libraries using quantitative 5'-RACE with molecular barcodes. TCRdb passed the 5' RACE reads through MiXCR, listing each CDR3 protein once. Of some 40,000 distinct CDR3 sequences detected, 2.5% to 3.5% appear once; the ten largest clones hold 2.5% to 3%. Sequenced input: blood, either unsorted or a sorted T cell fraction (not recorded which). This clonotype originated in a male donor with ankylosing spondylitis or in good health (not recorded which). This chain connects TRBV9 to TRBJ2-3, with D perhaps TRBD1 (6 bases). The CDR3: CASSILGQPNTDTQYF. CDR3 bases: TGTGCCAGCAGCATCCTAGGACAGCCTAATACAGATACGCAGTATTTT.